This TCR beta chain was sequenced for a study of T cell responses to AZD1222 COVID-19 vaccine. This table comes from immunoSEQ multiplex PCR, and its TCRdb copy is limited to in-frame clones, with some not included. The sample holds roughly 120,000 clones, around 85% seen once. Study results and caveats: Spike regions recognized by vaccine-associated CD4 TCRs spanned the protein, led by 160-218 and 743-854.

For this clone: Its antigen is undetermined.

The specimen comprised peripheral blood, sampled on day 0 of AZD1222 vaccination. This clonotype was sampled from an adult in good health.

The CDR3 DNA reads as TGTGCCAGCCAGATGGCGAGGGTGGGGAATTCACCCCTCCACTTT. Translation gives CASQMARVGNSPLHF. This chain joins TRBV28 and TRBJ1-6, with D uncertain. The CDR3 is 15 residues long. Germline CDR1 reads MDHEN; CDR2 reads SYDVKM. The V end was cut by 8 bases, the J end by 7 bases, with 18 bases between.